There are many counts of the clone carrying this T cell receptor beta chain. The data were obtained in a study of regulatory T cells in long-lasting Graves disease. The time point here: newly diagnosed GD, antithyroid drugs for less than 3 months. From RNA extracted from PBMCs, the TCR library was made. The germline CDR1 and CDR2 sequences are SEHNR and FQNEAQ (reference sequence). The junction had 15 bases not matched to a gene; V was cut back by 3 bases and J by 4 bases. The CDR3 extends over 19 amino acids. CDR3 regions were amplified by Arm-PCR using iRepertoire HTBI primers to build TCR beta libraries. TCRdb passed the multiplex PCR reads through MiXCR, listing each CDR3 protein once. The data show about 350,000 distinct CDR3 sequences, approximately 15% seen once. The same specimen was also included in a second study, on T cells in Graves' hyperthyroidism and ophthalmopathy.

The V and J genes are TRBV7-9 and TRBJ2-5; 12 bases match TRBD2. This sample comprised peripheral blood mononuclear cells (PBMCs), obtained at new diagnosis, from a patient treated with antithyroid drugs. This TCR derives from a man aged 35 to 55 with Graves disease. In DNA form, the CDR3 reads TGTGCCAGCAGCTTGGGCCTACTAGCGGGGGGCAGATCCCCAGAGACCCAGTACTTC. Protein: CASSLGLLAGGRSPETQYF. Based on the CDR3 plus reference TRBV7-9 and TRBJ2-5, the full variable domain is DTGVSQNPRHKITKRGQNVTFRCDPISEHNRLYWYRQTLGQGPEFLTYFQNEAQLEKSRLLSDRFSAERPKGSFSTLEIQRTEQGDSAMYLCASSLGLLAGGRSPETQYFGPGTRLLVL.